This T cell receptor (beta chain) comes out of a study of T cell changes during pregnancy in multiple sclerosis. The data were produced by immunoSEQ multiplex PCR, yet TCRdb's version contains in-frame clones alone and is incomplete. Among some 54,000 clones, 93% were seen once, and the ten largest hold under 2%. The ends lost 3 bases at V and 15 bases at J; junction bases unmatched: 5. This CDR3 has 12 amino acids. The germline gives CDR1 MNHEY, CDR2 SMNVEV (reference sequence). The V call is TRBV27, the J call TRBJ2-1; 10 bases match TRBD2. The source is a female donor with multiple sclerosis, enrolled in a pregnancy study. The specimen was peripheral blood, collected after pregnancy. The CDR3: CASSFSGLALFF. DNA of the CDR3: TGTGCCAGCAGTTTCTCGGGACTAGCGCTGTTCTTC.